This T cell receptor (beta chain) is from a study of T cells after yellow fever vaccination. Overall study results and limits: FACS-sorted repertoires might harbor abundant contaminating clonotypes from the bulk population. By day 5 rather than day 15, the secondary response had peaked, though it was weaker. The booster saw the reappearance of most primary-vaccination clones (approximately 97% CD4, about 88% CD8).

Note on this clonotype: As yet, its antigen is unknown.

This CDR3 has 16 residues. The V gene's germline CDR1 is WSHSY and CDR2 SAAADI. Trimming removed 3 bases from V and 5 bases from J, with 19 bases in between. TCR cDNA, made by 5'RACE template switching, carried an added universal primer site and UMIs. One entry per CDR3 protein results from TCRdb running MiXCR on the 5' RACE reads. The table shows some 600,000 distinct CDR3 sequences, with around a sixth occurring only once. The chain is built from TRBV10-2 and TRBJ2-5; D may correspond to TRBD1 or TRBD2 (7 bases each). The sequenced sample was PBMCs, obtained 5 to 6 days after the first yellow fever vaccination. The receptor was derived from a man younger than 35 who received the YFV17D yellow fever vaccine. CDR3 protein: CASSDWEGASGETQYF. DNA of the CDR3: TGCGCCAGCAGTGATTGGGAGGGGGCTTCGGGGGAGACCCAGTACTTC.